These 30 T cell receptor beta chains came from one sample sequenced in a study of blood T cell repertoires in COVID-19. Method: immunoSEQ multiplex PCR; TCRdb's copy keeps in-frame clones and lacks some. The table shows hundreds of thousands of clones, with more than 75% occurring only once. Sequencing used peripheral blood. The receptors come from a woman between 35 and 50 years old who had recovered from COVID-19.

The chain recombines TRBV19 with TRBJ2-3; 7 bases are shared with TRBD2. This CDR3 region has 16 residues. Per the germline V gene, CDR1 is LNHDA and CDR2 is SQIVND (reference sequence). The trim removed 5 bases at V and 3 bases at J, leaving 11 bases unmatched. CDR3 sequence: CASSPLTTSRTDTQYF. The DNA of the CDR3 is TGTGCCAGTAGTCCCTTAACGACTAGCCGGACAGATACGCAGTATTTT. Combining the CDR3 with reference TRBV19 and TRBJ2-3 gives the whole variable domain DGGITQSPKYLFRKEGQNVTLSCEQNLNHDAMYWYRQDPGQGLRLIYYSQIVNDFQKGDIAEGYSVSREKKESFPLTVTSAQKNPTAFYLCASSPLTTSRTDTQYFGPGTRLTVL.

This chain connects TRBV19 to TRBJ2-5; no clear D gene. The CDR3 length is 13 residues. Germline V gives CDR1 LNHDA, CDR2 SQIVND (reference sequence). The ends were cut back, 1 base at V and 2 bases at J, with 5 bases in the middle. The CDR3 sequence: CASSIGLQETQYF. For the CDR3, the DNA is TGTGCCAGTAGTATAGGTCTACAAGAGACCCAGTACTTC.

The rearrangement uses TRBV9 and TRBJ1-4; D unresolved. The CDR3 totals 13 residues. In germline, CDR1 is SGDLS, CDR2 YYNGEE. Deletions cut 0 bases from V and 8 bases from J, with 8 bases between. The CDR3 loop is CASSVAGREKLFF. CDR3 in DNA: TGTGCCAGCAGCGTAGCCGGGAGGGAAAAACTGTTTTTT.

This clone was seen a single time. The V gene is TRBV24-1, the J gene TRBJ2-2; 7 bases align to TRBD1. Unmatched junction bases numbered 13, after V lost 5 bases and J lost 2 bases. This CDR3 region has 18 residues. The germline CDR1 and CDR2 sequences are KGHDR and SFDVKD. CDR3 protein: CATSAPDRFLPNTGELFF. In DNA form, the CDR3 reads TGTGCCACCAGTGCCCCGGACAGGTTTCTACCTAACACCGGGGAGCTGTTTTTT.

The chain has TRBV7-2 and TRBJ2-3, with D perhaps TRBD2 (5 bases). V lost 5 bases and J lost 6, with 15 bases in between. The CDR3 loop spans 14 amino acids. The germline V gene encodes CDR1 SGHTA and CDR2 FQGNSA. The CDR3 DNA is TGTGCCAGCAGCCCGGAGCCCCGAGGGGATACGCAGTATTTT. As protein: CASSPEPRGDTQYF.

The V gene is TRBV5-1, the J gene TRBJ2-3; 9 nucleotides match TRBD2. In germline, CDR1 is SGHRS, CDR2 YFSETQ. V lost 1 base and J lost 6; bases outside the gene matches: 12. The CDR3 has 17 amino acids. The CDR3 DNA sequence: TGCGCCAGCAGCTTGCGGGTTCGCGGGGGGGTCCCCGATACGCAGTATTTT. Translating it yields CASSLRVRGGVPDTQYF.

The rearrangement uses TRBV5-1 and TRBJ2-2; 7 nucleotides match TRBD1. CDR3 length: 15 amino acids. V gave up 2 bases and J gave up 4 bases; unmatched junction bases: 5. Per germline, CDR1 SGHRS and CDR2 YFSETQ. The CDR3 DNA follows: TGCGCCAGCAGCTTCGCGACAGGGTCCACCGGGGAGCTGTTTTTT. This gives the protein CASSFATGSTGELFF.

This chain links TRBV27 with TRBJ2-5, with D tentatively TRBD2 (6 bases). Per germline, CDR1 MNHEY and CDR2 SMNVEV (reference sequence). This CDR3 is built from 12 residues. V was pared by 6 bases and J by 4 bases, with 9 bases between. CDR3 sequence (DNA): TGTGCCAGCAGGGGGGGAGGAGAGACCCAGTACTTC. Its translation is CASRGGGETQYF.

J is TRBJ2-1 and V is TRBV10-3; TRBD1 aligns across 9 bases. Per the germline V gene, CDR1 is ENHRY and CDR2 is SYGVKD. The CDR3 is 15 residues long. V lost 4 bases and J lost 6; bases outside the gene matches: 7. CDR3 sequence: CAISGTGANINEQFF. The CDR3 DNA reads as TGTGCCATCAGTGGGACAGGGGCTAACATCAATGAGCAGTTCTTC.

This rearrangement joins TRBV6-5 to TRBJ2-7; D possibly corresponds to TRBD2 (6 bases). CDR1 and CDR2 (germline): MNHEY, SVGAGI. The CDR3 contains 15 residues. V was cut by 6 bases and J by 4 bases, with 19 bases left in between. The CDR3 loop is CASRDPWGVGYEQYF. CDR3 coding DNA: TGTGCCAGCAGAGACCCCTGGGGGGTAGGGTACGAGCAGTACTTC.

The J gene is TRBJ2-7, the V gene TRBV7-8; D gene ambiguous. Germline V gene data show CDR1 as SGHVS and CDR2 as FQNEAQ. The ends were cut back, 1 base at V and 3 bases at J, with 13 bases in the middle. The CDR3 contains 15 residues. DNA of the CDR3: TGTGCCAGCAGCTTAGGAGACCTGACTTACTACGAGCAGTACTTC. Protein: CASSLGDLTYYEQYF.

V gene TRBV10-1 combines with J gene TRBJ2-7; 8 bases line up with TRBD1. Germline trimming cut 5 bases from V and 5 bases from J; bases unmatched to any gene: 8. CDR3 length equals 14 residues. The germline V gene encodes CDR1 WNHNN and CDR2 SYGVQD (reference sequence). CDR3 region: CASSTGQGPHEQYF. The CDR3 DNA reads TGCGCCAGCAGTACCGGACAGGGTCCCCACGAGCAGTACTTC.

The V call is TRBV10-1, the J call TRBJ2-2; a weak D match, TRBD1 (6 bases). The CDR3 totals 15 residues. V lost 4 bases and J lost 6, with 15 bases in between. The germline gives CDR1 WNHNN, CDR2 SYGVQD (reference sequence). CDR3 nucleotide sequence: TGCGCCAGCAGTGGACGGGACATCCGAGCCGGGGAGCTGTTTTTT. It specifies CASSGRDIRAGELFF.

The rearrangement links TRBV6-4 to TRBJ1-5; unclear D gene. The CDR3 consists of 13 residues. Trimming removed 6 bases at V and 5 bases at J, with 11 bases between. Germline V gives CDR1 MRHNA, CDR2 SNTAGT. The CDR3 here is CASSFERDQPQHF. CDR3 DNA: TGTGCCAGCAGCTTCGAGAGGGATCAGCCCCAGCATTTT.

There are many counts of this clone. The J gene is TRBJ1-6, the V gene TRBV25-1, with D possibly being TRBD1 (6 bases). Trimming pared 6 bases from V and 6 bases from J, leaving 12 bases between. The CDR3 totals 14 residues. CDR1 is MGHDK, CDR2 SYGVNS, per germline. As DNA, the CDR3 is TGTGCCAGCAGGGGGCAGGGGCGTAATTCACCCCTCCACTTT. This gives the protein CASRGQGRNSPLHF.

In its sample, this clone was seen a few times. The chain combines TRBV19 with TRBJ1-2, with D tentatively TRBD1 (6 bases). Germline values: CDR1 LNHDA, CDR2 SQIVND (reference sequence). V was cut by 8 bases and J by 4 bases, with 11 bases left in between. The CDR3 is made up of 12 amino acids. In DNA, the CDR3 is TGTGCCAGTGCGGACAGCCCCTATGGCTACACCTTC. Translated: CASADSPYGYTF.

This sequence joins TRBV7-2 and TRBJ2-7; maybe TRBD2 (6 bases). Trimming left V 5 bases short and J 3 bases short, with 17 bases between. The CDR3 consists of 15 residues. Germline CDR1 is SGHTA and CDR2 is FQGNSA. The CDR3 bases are TGTGCCAGCAGCAGATCGGGGGTCATGGGCTACGAGCAGTACTTC. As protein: CASSRSGVMGYEQYF.

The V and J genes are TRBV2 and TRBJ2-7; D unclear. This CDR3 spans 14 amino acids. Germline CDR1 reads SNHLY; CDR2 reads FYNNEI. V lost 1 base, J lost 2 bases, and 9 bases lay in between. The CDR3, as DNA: TGTGCCAGCAGTGAAGAAACGATAGCCTACGAGCAGTACTTC. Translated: CASSEETIAYEQYF.

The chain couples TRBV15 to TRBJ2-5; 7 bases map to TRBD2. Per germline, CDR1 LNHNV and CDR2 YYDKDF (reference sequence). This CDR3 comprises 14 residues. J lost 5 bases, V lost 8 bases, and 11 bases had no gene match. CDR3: CATQPGGWGETQYF. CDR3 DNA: TGTGCCACCCAGCCGGGGGGTTGGGGGGAGACCCAGTACTTC.

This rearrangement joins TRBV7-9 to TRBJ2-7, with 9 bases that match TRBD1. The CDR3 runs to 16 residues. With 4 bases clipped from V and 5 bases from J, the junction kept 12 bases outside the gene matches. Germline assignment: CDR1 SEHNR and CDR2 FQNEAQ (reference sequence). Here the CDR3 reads CASSSATGTGFHEQYF. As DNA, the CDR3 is TGTGCCAGCAGCTCAGCCACCGGGACAGGGTTTCACGAGCAGTACTTC.

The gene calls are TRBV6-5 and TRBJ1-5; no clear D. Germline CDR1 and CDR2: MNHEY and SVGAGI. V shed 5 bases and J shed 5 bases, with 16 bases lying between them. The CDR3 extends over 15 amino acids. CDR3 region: CASSPGGNSYQPQHF. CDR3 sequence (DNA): TGTGCCAGCAGTCCTGGCGGGAACTCGTATCAGCCCCAGCATTTT.

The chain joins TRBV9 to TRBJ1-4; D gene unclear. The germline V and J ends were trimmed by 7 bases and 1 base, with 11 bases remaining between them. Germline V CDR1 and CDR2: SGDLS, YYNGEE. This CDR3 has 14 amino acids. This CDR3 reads CASGLGRTNEKLFF. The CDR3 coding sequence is TGTGCCAGCGGGTTGGGCAGAACTAATGAAAAACTGTTTTTT.

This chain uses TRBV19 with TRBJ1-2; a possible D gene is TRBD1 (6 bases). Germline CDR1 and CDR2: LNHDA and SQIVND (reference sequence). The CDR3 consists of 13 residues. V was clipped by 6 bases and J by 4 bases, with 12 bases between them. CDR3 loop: CASSPNRAYGYTF. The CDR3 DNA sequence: TGTGCCAGTAGCCCGAACAGGGCCTATGGCTACACCTTC.

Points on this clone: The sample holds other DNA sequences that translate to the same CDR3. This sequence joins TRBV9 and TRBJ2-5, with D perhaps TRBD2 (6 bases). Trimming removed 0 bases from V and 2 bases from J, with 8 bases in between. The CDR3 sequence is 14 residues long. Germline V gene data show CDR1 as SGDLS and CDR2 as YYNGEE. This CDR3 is CASSVGGVQETQYF. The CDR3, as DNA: TGTGCCAGCAGCGTAGGGGGGGTTCAAGAGACCCAGTACTTC.

For the CDR3, the DNA is TGTGCCAGCAGTACCGACATCACTGGAAACACCATATATTTT. Translated, it gives CASSTDITGNTIYF. The rearrangement links TRBV6-2 or TRBV6-3 to TRBJ1-3; no clear D. CDR1 is MNHEY and CDR2 is SVGEGT in the germline V gene. This CDR3 is built from 14 residues. The V end lost 5 bases, the J end lost 2 bases, and 10 bases lay between the germline ends.

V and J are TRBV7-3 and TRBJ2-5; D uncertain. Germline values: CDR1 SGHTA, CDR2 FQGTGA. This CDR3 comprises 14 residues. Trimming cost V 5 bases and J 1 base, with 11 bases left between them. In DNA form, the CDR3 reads TGTGCCAGCAGCCTCCACGGTGGCCAAGAGACCCAGTACTTC. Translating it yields CASSLHGGQETQYF.

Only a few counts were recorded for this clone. This CDR3 is CASSPAANTEAFF. Written as DNA, the CDR3 is TGTGCCAGCAGCCCCGCGGCGAACACTGAAGCTTTCTTT. The rearrangement joins TRBV7-9 to TRBJ1-1; no clear D. CDR3 length: 13 residues. The V end was cut by 5 bases, the J end by 1 base, with 8 bases between. The germline gives CDR1 SEHNR, CDR2 FQNEAQ (reference sequence).

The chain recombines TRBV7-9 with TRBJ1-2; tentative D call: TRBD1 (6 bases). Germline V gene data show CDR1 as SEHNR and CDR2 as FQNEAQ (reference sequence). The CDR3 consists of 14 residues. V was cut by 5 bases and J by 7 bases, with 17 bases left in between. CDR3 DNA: TGTGCCAGCAGCCTACCCTCCACACAGGGTGGCTACACCTTC. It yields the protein CASSLPSTQGGYTF. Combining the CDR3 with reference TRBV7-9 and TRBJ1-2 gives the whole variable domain DTGVSQNPRHKITKRGQNVTFRCDPISEHNRLYWYRQTLGQGPEFLTYFQNEAQLEKSRLLSDRFSAERPKGSFSTLEIQRTEQGDSAMYLCASSLPSTQGGYTFGSGTRLTVV.

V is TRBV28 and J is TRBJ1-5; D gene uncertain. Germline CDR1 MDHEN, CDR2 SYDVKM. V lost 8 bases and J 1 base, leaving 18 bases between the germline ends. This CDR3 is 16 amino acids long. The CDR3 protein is CASGPQVWKSNQPQHF. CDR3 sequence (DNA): TGTGCCAGCGGGCCCCAGGTGTGGAAAAGCAATCAGCCCCAGCATTTT.

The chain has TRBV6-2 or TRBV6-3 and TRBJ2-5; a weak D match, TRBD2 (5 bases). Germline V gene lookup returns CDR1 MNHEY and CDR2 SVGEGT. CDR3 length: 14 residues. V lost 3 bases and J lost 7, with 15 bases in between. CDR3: CASSYASREGTQYF. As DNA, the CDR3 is TGTGCCAGCAGTTATGCTAGCCGAGAAGGGACCCAGTACTTC.